This T cell receptor (beta chain) was captured by sequencing in a study of control samples from healthy donors and cancer patients. Here immunoSEQ multiplex PCR was the method, and the copy in TCRdb shows in-frame clones only, minus some. The repertoire holds 150,000 to 200,000 clones, with 90% to 95% as singletons. The CDR3 has 16 residues. With V trimmed by 3 bases and J by 2 bases, 8 bases remained unmatched. Germline V gene sequence: CDR1 LNHDA, CDR2 SQIVND (reference sequence). This clone was detected only once. The rearrangement joins TRBV19 to TRBJ2-5; TRBD1 matches at 8 bases. This sequence originates from a man younger than 35 in good health. Material for sequencing was blood. The CDR3 here is CASSIHRQGKQETQYF. The CDR3 DNA sequence: TGTGCCAGTAGTATTCATCGACAGGGGAAGCAAGAGACCCAGTACTTC.